Below, one T cell receptor beta chain is given with its context. This CDR3 has 13 amino acids. V dropped 4 bases and J dropped 8 bases, with 14 bases sitting between them. CDR1 is GTSNPN and CDR2 is SVGIG in the germline V gene (reference sequence). The entry originates in a study of cytomegalovirus exposure and HLA in healthy donors. The study ran its PCR with 60 Vbeta and 13 Jbeta primers. This table comes from immunoSEQ multiplex PCR, and its TCRdb copy is limited to in-frame clones, with some not included. The sample holds about 130,000 clones, around 70% seen once. What was sequenced was PBMCs. The V call is TRBV30, the J call TRBJ1-4; D not certain. The sequence was collected from a man aged 25-40 years in good health and CMV-seronegative. This CDR3 reads CAWTKDREEKLFF. The DNA for the CDR3 is TGTGCCTGGACCAAGGACCGGGAGGAAAAACTGTTTTTT.